This T cell receptor (beta chain) was recovered during a study of Graves' ophthalmopathy and Graves' hyperthyroidism. On the study more broadly: Untreated patients at initial diagnosis provided peripheral blood.

CDR1 is MDHEN, CDR2 SYDVKM, per germline. There are 13 residues in the CDR3. General study points: Most clonotypes expanded in thyroid above 0.001 frequency were present in blood too.

This clonotype was found many times. The antigen is undetermined. One junction end disagrees with the germline gene, perhaps due to a read error. The authors amplified TCR beta CDR3 regions, and they did so from RNA transcripts for repertoire sequencing. The workflow started with a first-round RT-PCR run with HTBI primers and then moved on to a second-round multiplex PCR. TCRdb re-called the multiplex PCR reads through MiXCR, storing one row per CDR3 protein. The sample gives 300,000 to 450,000 distinct CDR3 sequences, about 17% of which show up once; roughly 2.3% is in the top ten. The stable label applied to hyperthyroidism with no ophthalmopathy within 18 months of follow-up.

Sequencing input: peripheral blood. The chain has TRBV28 and TRBJ2-7; no definite D call. The receptor was derived from an adult woman with stable Graves' hyperthyroidism. This CDR3 reads CASNHGSPYEQCF. Here the CDR3 DNA reads TGTGCCAGCAACCATGGCAGTCCCTACGAGCAGTGCTTC.